This is a list of T cell receptor beta chains from one sample in a study of blood T cell repertoires in COVID-19. Clones were read by immunoSEQ multiplex PCR, and TCRdb kept only the in-frame ones, dropping some. The sample holds over 85,000 clones; just under 85% are singletons and the top ten take around 9.4%. What was sequenced was peripheral blood. The receptors here all came from a man aged 40-55 years with active or convalescent COVID-19. Each CDR3 is given with its conserved first and last residue. Each record gives: CDR3 DNA, CDR3 protein, D gene, clone size, J gene, CDR3 length, V gene. A D gene is named only where the DNA matches it firmly. Clone size appears in some rows only: once, few, many, or a class for an expanded clone.

TGCGCCAGCAGTGATGGAGAACAGGGGGTCGAGCAGTACTTC CASSDGEQGVEQYF TRBD1 few TRBJ2-7 14 TRBV10-1
TGCGCCAGCAGCTTTGAAGGTAGCGGGGGGTCCGGGGAGACCCAGTACTTC CASSFEGSGGSGETQYF TRBD2 . TRBJ2-5 17 TRBV5-1
TGTGCCAGTAGTTTCTACGCCTCCGGGACAGGGGGCGACGAGCAGTACTTC CASSFYASGTGGDEQYF TRBD1 . TRBJ2-7 17 TRBV19
TGTGCCAGCAGCGTAGATCCGGTTCTCTCTGGAAACACCATATATTTT CASSVDPVLSGNTIYF . once TRBJ1-3 16 TRBV9
TGTGCCTGGTCAACCGGGGAGCTGTTTTTT CAWSTGELFF . . TRBJ2-2 10 TRBV30
TGTGCCAGCAGCTTCCCAGAAGGCCGGAGGGAGACCCAGTACTTC CASSFPEGRRETQYF . . TRBJ2-5 15 TRBV11-2
TGTGCCATCAGTCGGGGGGGAGCCATGGCAAGCAACACTGAAGCTTTCTTT CAISRGGAMASNTEAFF . . TRBJ1-1 17 TRBV10-3
TGTGCCAGCAGCCGGGAGGGCGTAGGAGATACGCAGTATTTT CASSREGVGDTQYF TRBD2 once TRBJ2-3 14 TRBV11-2
TGTGCCAGCAGCCATCAACAGGGCACCGGGGAGCTGTTTTTT CASSHQQGTGELFF . . TRBJ2-2 14 TRBV5-4
TGCGCCAGCAGCCAAGAGCCAGGGGCGTTGGCCGGGGAGCTGTTTTTT CASSQEPGALAGELFF . . TRBJ2-2 16 TRBV4-3
TGTGCCAGCAGTTACTCCGGGGATGCCAGCCCAGGGACCCAGTACTTC CASSYSGDASPGTQYF . . TRBJ2-5 16 TRBV6-5
TGTGCCAGCAGCTTAAATGCCGGGGGGATCGGGGAGCTGTTTTTT CASSLNAGGIGELFF TRBD2 . TRBJ2-2 15 TRBV11-2
TGTGCCAGCACTAGCTTGGGGAGTGAGCAGTTCTTC CASTSLGSEQFF . . TRBJ2-1 12 TRBV9
TGTGCCAGCAGCTGGCAGGTCAGCACAGATACGCAGTATTTT CASSWQVSTDTQYF . . TRBJ2-3 14 TRBV5-5
TGTGCCAGCAGGGGACAGGGTCGAAACTATGGCTACACCTTC CASRGQGRNYGYTF TRBD1 . TRBJ1-2 14 TRBV2
TGTGCCAGCAGCGTAGCAGGGAATAGCAATCAGCCCCAGCATTTT CASSVAGNSNQPQHF . few TRBJ1-5 15 TRBV9
TGTGCCAGCAGCCCCTGGGAGCGCTACAATGAGCAGTTCTTC CASSPWERYNEQFF . . TRBJ2-1 14 TRBV7-2
TGTGCCAGCAGCGTAACAGGGGGCGTTGAGCCCCAGCATTTT CASSVTGGVEPQHF TRBD1 . TRBJ1-5 14 TRBV7-9
TGTGCCAGCAGCTGGGACAGGGGGCATGAGCAGTTCTTC CASSWDRGHEQFF TRBD1 . TRBJ2-1 13 TRBV5-6
TGTGCCAGTAGTTTAGGGACAGGGAGTTCCTCACCCCTCCACTTT CASSLGTGSSSPLHF TRBD1 . TRBJ1-6 15 TRBV19
TGTGCCAGCAGCTTAAGGACAGGGGTTCTCACAGATACGCAGTATTTT CASSLRTGVLTDTQYF TRBD1 . TRBJ2-3 16 TRBV7-2
TGTGCCAGCTCACCAACCCGGGGGATGAACACTGAAGCTTTCTTT CASSPTRGMNTEAFF . . TRBJ1-1 15 TRBV18
TGTGCCAGCAGTGAATGGGGGCGCAACTATGGCTACACCTTC CASSEWGRNYGYTF . . TRBJ1-2 14 TRBV6-1
TGTGCCAGCAGTTTAATCTCAGTGGCTTTCTTT CASSLISVAFF . . TRBJ1-1 11 TRBV12-3/TRBV12-4
TGCGCCAGCTCAAGGGACACAAACTATGGCTACACCTTC CASSRDTNYGYTF . . TRBJ1-2 13 TRBV10-1
TGTGCCAGCAGTTCGGGGGGCCGCCAATCTGAAGCTTTCTTT CASSSGGRQSEAFF . once TRBJ1-1 14 TRBV11-2
TGTGCCAGCAGCGACAGGGTGCCAGAGACCCAGTACTTC CASSDRVPETQYF TRBD1 . TRBJ2-5 13 TRBV5-4
TGTGCCAGCAGCAGGGGGAGCAATCAGCCCCAGCATTTT CASSRGSNQPQHF TRBD1 . TRBJ1-5 13 TRBV6-4
TGTGCCAGCAGCCACAGCGGGGAAAAACTGTTTTTT CASSHSGEKLFF . . TRBJ1-4 12 TRBV27
TGTGCCTTGGACAGGGGGCTCACCGGGGAGCTGTTTTTT CALDRGLTGELFF TRBD1 . TRBJ2-2 13 TRBV30
TGTGCCAGCAGCTCCAGGGGCGGGGGGGCTCTCAGCTCCTACAATGAGCAGTTCTTC CASSSRGGGALSSYNEQFF TRBD2 . TRBJ2-1 19 TRBV7-6
TGTGCCAGCAGCTTTACAGATCTCTACGAGCAGTACTTC CASSFTDLYEQYF . . TRBJ2-7 13 TRBV13
TGCGCCAGCAGCCAAAACTCAGGGCTAGCGGGGGGGAGCTCCTACAATGAGCAGTTCTTC CASSQNSGLAGGSSYNEQFF TRBD2 few TRBJ2-1 20 TRBV4-1
TGTGCCAGCAGCTGGGACAGTTCAAGCACCGGGGAGCTGTTTTTT CASSWDSSSTGELFF TRBD1 . TRBJ2-2 15 TRBV5-4
TGTGCCACCAGTGACAGGACAGAGGAAGAGACCCAGTACTTC CATSDRTEEETQYF . . TRBJ2-5 14 TRBV24-1
TGTGCCAGCAGCCAAGATAACAGGGTACGGGAAAAACTGTTTTTT CASSQDNRVREKLFF . once TRBJ1-4 15 TRBV3-1/TRBV3-2
TGTGCCAGCAGGCGGACAGCCTACGAGCAGTACTTC CASRRTAYEQYF . . TRBJ2-7 12 TRBV6-5
TGTGCCAGCAGCGCTCAGACAAACACCGGGGAGCTGTTTTTT CASSAQTNTGELFF . many TRBJ2-2 14 TRBV5-4
TGTGCCAGCAGCCGTAGTTCAGATACGCAGTATTTT CASSRSSDTQYF . . TRBJ2-3 12 TRBV3-1/TRBV3-2
TGTGCCAGCAGTCGCGCGGTCCTGAACACTGAAGCTTTCTTT CASSRAVLNTEAFF . . TRBJ1-1 14 TRBV6-5
TGTGCCACCGGACAGGGAACTGTTGGCTACACCTTC CATGQGTVGYTF TRBD1 . TRBJ1-2 12 TRBV2
TGTGCCAGCAGCAAGACAGGGGACCTCTATGGCTACACCTTC CASSKTGDLYGYTF TRBD1 few TRBJ1-2 14 TRBV7-8
TGCGCCAGCAGCCTAGGTGGAACTAATGAAAAACTGTTTTTT CASSLGGTNEKLFF . . TRBJ1-4 14 TRBV5-1
TGCGCCAGCGAGAAAGTTGGACAGGATTCACCCCTCCACTTT CASEKVGQDSPLHF TRBD1 . TRBJ1-6 14 TRBV5-1
TGTGCCACCCTGTCCCCGAATGAAAAACTGTTTTTT CATLSPNEKLFF . . TRBJ1-4 12 TRBV6-5
TGTGCCAGCTCACCTAGGACTAGTTCTAGCACAGATACGCAGTATTTT CASSPRTSSSTDTQYF TRBD2 . TRBJ2-3 16 TRBV18
TGTGCCAGCAGCTCGGACTTCTATAATGAAAAACTGTTTTTT CASSSDFYNEKLFF . . TRBJ1-4 14 TRBV7-2
TGCAGTGCTAGTCCAACCACAGGGGTTCGAGGGAATGAGCAGTTCTTC CSASPTTGVRGNEQFF TRBD1 . TRBJ2-1 16 TRBV20-1
TGTGCCAGCAGTGAAGGCCAGGGCACTGAAGCTTTCTTT CASSEGQGTEAFF . . TRBJ1-1 13 TRBV6-1
TGTGCCAGCAGCCAACAGGACAATCAGCCCCAGCATTTT CASSQQDNQPQHF . . TRBJ1-5 13 TRBV3-1/TRBV3-2
TGTGCCAGCAGTTACAGTTCGGGTAGCAATCAGCCCCAGCATTTT CASSYSSGSNQPQHF . few TRBJ1-5 15 TRBV6-6
TGTGCCAGCAGCGGCTCTAGCATTGAGCAGTTCTTC CASSGSSIEQFF . . TRBJ2-1 12 TRBV9
TGTGCCAGCTCACCCCAAGGCGGCAGGGGCAGCTACAATGAGCAGTTCTTC CASSPQGGRGSYNEQFF . . TRBJ2-1 17 TRBV18
TGTGCCAGCAGTCTATCCCCCGGGGGCACAGATACGCAGTATTTT CASSLSPGGTDTQYF . . TRBJ2-3 15 TRBV7-2